One T cell receptor beta chain is described in this entry. Its antigen is not identified. These data belong to a study of long-term antiretroviral therapy in people with HIV. Regarding the study as a whole: Blood sampling spanned 2004 to 2017, possibly under older ART regimens.

The V and J ends lost 5 bases and 1 base respectively, with 9 bases between them. CDR3 length: 14 amino acids. Germline CDR1 and CDR2: MNHEY and SMNVEV (reference sequence). Running of the v3.0 immunoSEQ assay took place at survey level. TCRdb's copy holds only in-frame clones and misses some; the assay was immunoSEQ multiplex PCR. This sample has 20,000 to 25,000 clones, with over 70% found just once. The J gene is TRBJ2-1, the V gene TRBV27, with D unresolved. The receptor comes from a man aged 50 to 59 with HIV. This specimen consisted of unsorted PBMCs, obtained 0.3 years after starting antiretroviral therapy. This CDR3 is CASSRTVSYNEQFF. In nucleotides, the CDR3 is TGTGCCAGCAGTCGCACGGTATCCTACAATGAGCAGTTCTTC.